This T cell receptor beta chain was identified in a study of identifying expanded T cells in peripheral blood. Sequenced by immunoSEQ multiplex PCR; TCRdb stores in-frame clones only, minus some. This table has 97,000 or so clones, approximately 90% appearing once. Study-wide findings and caveats: Differentially abundant clones: 1 to 1.5 between replicates, about 16 at approximately 14 days, 19 to 20 at four. Variance in clone template counts between two-week samples significantly increased with total template count across all healthy donors.

CDR1 and CDR2 (germline): MNHNY, SVGAGI (reference sequence). The length of the CDR3 is 14 residues. Unmatched junction bases numbered 3, after V lost 6 bases and J lost 2 bases. Worth noting for this clone: Its cognate antigen is unknown.

Collection occurred without any documented infections or immune events in donors. The rearrangement joins TRBV6-6 to TRBJ2-7, with TRBD2 matching over 11 bases. The source material was blood. The clonotype comes from a person aged 18 to 69 in good health. CDR3 bases: TGTGCCAGCAGCGGGACTAGCGGACCCTACGAGCAGTACTTC. Its translation is CASSGTSGPYEQYF.